Shown below are 16 T cell receptor beta chains from a single sample sequenced in a study of T cell responses to AZD1222 COVID-19 vaccine. Profiling relied on immunoSEQ multiplex PCR, and the TCRdb table lists in-frame clones only, not all of them. The table includes 140,000 or so clones, about 88% detected once. The sample here was peripheral blood, taken on day 0 of AZD1222 vaccination. These receptors all stem from an adult in good health.

The chain is built from TRBV7-8 and TRBJ1-4, with D maybe TRBD1 (5 bases). The CDR3 is 16 residues long. CDR1 is SGHVS, CDR2 FQNEAQ, per germline. V gave up 4 bases and J gave up 0 bases, with 12 bases separating them. The CDR3 DNA sequence: TGTGCCAGCAGCTGGGGGACTGGTACAACTAATGAAAAACTGTTTTTT. Translation gives CASSWGTGTTNEKLFF.

This chain uses TRBV11-2 with TRBJ2-7; TRBD1 or TRBD2 may be the D gene (5 bases each). Germline loops: CDR1 SGHAT, CDR2 FQNNGV. This CDR3 is built from 15 residues. V lost 4 bases to trimming and J lost 5 bases, with 18 bases between them. Here the CDR3 DNA reads TGTGCCAGCAGCTCGTTAAGAGGGACCGGTAACGAGCAGTACTTC. This sequence encodes CASSSLRGTGNEQYF.

The chain couples TRBV2 to TRBJ1-1; D uncertain. Trimming pared 8 bases from V and 4 bases from J, leaving 17 bases between. The CDR3 runs 14 residues. Germline loops: CDR1 SNHLY, CDR2 FYNNEI. The DNA for the CDR3 is TGTGCCAGCGGACCCGACCGATTAGCCACTGAAGCTTTCTTT. Translated: CASGPDRLATEAFF.

A single count supports this clone. The gene calls are TRBV18 and TRBJ1-4; D call uncertain. V shed 3 bases and J shed 8 bases, with 13 bases lying between them. The CDR3 is 14 residues long. Germline CDR1 KGHSH, CDR2 LQKENI. The CDR3 sequence: CASSPADRREKLFF. CDR3 nucleotide sequence: TGTGCCAGCTCACCCGCGGATCGGCGCGAAAAACTGTTTTTT.

This clone was detected once. Written as DNA, the CDR3 is TGTGCCAGTAGTAGGGACTGGGATGAAAAACTGTTTTTT. Amino acid sequence: CASSRDWDEKLFF. The V gene is TRBV19, the J gene TRBJ1-4, with D tentatively TRBD1 (5 bases). V dropped 4 bases and J dropped 6 bases, with 9 bases sitting between them. Germline-derived CDR1 and CDR2 are LNHDA and SQIVND (reference sequence). The CDR3 runs 13 residues.

This clone was seen once. The V call is TRBV6-6, the J call TRBJ2-1, with D possibly TRBD1 on 6 matching bases. The V gene's germline CDR1 is MNHNY and CDR2 SVGAGI (reference sequence). The CDR3 sequence is 14 residues long. The V and J ends lost 7 bases and 8 bases respectively, with 18 bases between them. CDR3 in amino acids: CASISLAGVDEQFF. The CDR3, as DNA: TGTGCCAGCATCTCCCTGGCAGGGGTCGATGAGCAGTTCTTC.

The CDR3 loop reads CASSEEIRGYEQYF. CDR3 sequence (DNA): TGTGCCAGCAGTGAAGAAATCAGGGGTTACGAGCAGTACTTC. The V and J genes are TRBV2 and TRBJ2-7, with D possibly matching TRBD1 (6 bases). This CDR3 contains 14 residues. Trimming pared 1 base from V and 4 bases from J, leaving 11 bases between. The germline gives CDR1 SNHLY, CDR2 FYNNEI.

The V gene is TRBV5-6, the J gene TRBJ1-4; a possible D gene is TRBD1 (5 bases). The V end lost 1 base, the J end lost 8 bases, and 12 bases lay between the germline ends. CDR3 length: 14 residues. From germline, CDR1 is SGHDT and CDR2 YYEEEE. CDR3 sequence: CASSLIGVAEKLFF. The CDR3 region has the DNA TGTGCCAGCAGCTTGATAGGGGTGGCGGAAAAACTGTTTTTT.

This chain connects TRBV3-1 (or the pseudogene TRBV3-2) to TRBJ1-1; D call uncertain. CDR1 and CDR2 (germline): LGHDT, YNNKEL (reference sequence). Between the trimmed V and J ends, which lost 4 bases and 6 bases, there was a span of 15 bases. This CDR3 spans 14 amino acids. The CDR3: CASSRHSEKAEAFF. CDR3 sequence (DNA): TGTGCCAGCAGCCGGCACAGCGAAAAGGCTGAAGCTTTCTTT.

V and J are TRBV19 and TRBJ2-2, with D unclear. Germline-derived CDR1 and CDR2 are LNHDA and SQIVND (reference sequence). CDR3 length equals 13 residues. With 6 bases removed from V and 6 bases from J, the gap between germline ends came to 11 bases. The CDR3 sequence is CASRARGAGELFF. DNA of the CDR3: TGTGCCAGTAGGGCAAGAGGAGCCGGGGAGCTGTTTTTT.

The chain employs TRBV27 and TRBJ2-7; 7 nucleotides line up with TRBD1. Looked up from germline, CDR1 is MNHEY and CDR2 is SMNVEV (reference sequence). J was trimmed by 3 bases and V by 7 bases; bases with no gene match: 18. The CDR3 totals 17 residues. CDR3 sequence reads: CASNSSPVAGGVYEQYF. The CDR3 DNA reads as TGTGCCAGCAACAGTTCCCCCGTCGCAGGGGGAGTCTACGAGCAGTACTTC.

The chain has TRBV15 and TRBJ1-6; D may be TRBD1 (5 bases). This CDR3 is 17 amino acids long. Trimming shortened V by 2 bases and J by 5 bases, and 16 bases separated the two germline ends. Germline lookup yields CDR1 LNHNV and CDR2 YYDKDF (reference sequence). This CDR3 is CATSRPRRGYNNSPLHF. Here the CDR3 DNA reads TGTGCCACCAGCAGACCTCGCCGGGGCTATAATAATTCACCCCTCCACTTT.

CDR3 loop: CASSPEGEGGYTF. Here the CDR3 DNA reads TGTGCCAGCAGCCCTGAGGGGGAGGGCGGCTACACCTTC. The chain carries TRBV21-1 and TRBJ1-2. TRBV21-1 corresponds to a pseudogene. CDR3 length: 13 residues.

The genes are TRBV10-3 and TRBJ1-2; TRBD1 agrees at 9 bases. CDR3 length equals 14 residues. Losses at the gene ends were 6 bases for V and 2 bases for J; bases not matched to a gene: 4. Germline V gene data show CDR1 as ENHRY and CDR2 as SYGVKD. CDR3 sequence reads: CAIRAGTGNYGYTF. As DNA, the CDR3 is TGTGCCATCAGGGCCGGGACAGGGAACTATGGCTACACCTTC.

CDR3: CASRGRGSYEQYF. The CDR3, as DNA: TGTGCCAGTCGTGGCAGGGGATCTTACGAGCAGTACTTC. The chain combines TRBV19 with TRBJ2-7, with TRBD1 as a possible D gene (6 bases). Germline V lookup: CDR1 LNHDA, CDR2 SQIVND (reference sequence). CDR3 size: 13 residues. V was cut by 8 bases and J by 4 bases, with 15 bases left in between.

This clone was seen more than once but under ten times. V usage is TRBV6-1 and J usage is TRBJ1-5; D is ambiguous. Germline V gives CDR1 MNHNS, CDR2 SASEGT. This CDR3 is 15 amino acids long. V lost 3 bases to trimming and J lost 1 base, with 10 bases between them. This CDR3 is CASSEGSLSNQPQHF. The DNA of the CDR3 is TGTGCCAGCAGTGAGGGCAGCTTGAGCAATCAGCCCCAGCATTTT.